This TCR beta chain was captured by sequencing in a study of human T cells and chemical hapten exposure. Time point in this sample: pre-sensitization, week 0. Indicated treatment: therapeutic diphenylcyclopropenone sensitization with weekly scalp DPC. TCRdb called the RACE reads again in MiXCR, with one record for every CDR3 protein. The sample carries 180,000 or so distinct CDR3 sequences, roughly 30% recorded once. The junction had 8 bases not matched to a gene; V was cut back by 4 bases and J by 6 bases. There are 16 residues in the CDR3. In germline, CDR1 is SGHRS, CDR2 YFSETQ. Sequencing was performed on whole blood, taken in connection with sensitization to the hapten diphenylcyclopropenone (DPC). This TCR derives from a young woman with alopecia areata. Some clones in this sample may be carry-over from other donors' samples. V gene TRBV5-1 combines with J gene TRBJ2-2; 11 bases align to TRBD1. CDR3: CASSPGTGGFAGELFF. The CDR3, as DNA: TGCGCCAGCAGCCCCGGGACAGGGGGTTTCGCCGGGGAGCTGTTTTTT.